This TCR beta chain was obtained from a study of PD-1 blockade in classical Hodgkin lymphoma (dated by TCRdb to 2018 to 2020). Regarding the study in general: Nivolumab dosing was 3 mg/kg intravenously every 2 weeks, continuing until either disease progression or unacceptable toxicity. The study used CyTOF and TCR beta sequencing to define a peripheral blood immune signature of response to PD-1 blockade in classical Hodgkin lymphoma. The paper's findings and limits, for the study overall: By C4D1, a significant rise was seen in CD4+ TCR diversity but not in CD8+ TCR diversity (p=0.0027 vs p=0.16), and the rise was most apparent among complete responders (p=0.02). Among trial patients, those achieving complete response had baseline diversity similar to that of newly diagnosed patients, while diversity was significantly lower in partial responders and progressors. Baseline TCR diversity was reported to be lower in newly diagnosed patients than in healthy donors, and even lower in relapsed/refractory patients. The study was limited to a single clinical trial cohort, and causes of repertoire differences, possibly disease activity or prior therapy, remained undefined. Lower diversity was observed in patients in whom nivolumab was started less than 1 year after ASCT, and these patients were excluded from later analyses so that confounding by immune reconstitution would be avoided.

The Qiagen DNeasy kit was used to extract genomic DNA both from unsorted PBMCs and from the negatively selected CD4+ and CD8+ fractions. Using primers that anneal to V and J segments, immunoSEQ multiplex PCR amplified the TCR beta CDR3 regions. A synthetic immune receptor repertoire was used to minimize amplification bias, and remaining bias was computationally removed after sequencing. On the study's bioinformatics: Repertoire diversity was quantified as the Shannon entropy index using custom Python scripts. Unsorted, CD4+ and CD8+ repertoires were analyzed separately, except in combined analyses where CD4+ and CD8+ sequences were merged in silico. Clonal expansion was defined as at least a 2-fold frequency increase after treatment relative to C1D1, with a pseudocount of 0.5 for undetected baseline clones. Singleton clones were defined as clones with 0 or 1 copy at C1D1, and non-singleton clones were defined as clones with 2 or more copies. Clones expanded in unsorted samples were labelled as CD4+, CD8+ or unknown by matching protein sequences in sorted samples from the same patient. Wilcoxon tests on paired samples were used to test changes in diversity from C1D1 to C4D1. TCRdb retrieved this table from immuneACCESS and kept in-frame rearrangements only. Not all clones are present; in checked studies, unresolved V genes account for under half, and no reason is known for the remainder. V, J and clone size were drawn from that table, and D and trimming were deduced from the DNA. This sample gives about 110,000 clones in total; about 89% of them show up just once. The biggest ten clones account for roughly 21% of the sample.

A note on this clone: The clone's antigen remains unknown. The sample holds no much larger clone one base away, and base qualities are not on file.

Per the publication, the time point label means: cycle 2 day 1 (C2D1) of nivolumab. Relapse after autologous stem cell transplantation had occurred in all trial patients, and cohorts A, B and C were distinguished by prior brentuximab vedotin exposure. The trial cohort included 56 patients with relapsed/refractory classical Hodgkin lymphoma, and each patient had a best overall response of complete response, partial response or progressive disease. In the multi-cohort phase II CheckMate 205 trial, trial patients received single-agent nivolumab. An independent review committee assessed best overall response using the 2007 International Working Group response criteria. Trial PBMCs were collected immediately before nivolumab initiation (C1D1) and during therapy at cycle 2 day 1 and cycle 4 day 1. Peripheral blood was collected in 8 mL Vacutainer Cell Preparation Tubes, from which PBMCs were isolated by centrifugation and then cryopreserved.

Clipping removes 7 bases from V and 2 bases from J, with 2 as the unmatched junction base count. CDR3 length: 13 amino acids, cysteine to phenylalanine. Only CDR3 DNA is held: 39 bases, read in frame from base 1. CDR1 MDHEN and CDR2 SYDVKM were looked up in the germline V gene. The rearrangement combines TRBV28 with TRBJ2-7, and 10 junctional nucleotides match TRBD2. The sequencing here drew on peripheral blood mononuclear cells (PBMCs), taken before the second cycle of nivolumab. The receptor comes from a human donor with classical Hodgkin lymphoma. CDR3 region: CASILAGTYEQYF. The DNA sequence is TGTGCCAGCATACTAGCGGGGACCTACGAGCAGTACTTC.